Here is one T cell receptor beta chain with its context. No antigen is known for it. The sample carries other DNA sequences with the same CDR3. The data were obtained in a study of cytomegalovirus exposure and HLA in healthy donors. Study results and caveats: It was about 150 TCR beta chains that were listed as cytomegalovirus-associated. TCR clusters originating in the first cohort tended to co-occur in the roughly 120 validation repertoires, according to a later analysis.

The donors were part of the validation cohort, which consisted of about 130 subjects and was separate from the first cohort of 666 subjects. Here immunoSEQ multiplex PCR was the method, and the copy in TCRdb shows in-frame clones only, minus some. This sample has 110,000 to 150,000 clones; just under 85% occur once, and the top ten carry 1.4%. V shed 8 bases and J shed 1 base, with 12 bases lying between them. CDR1 MNHEY and CDR2 SMNVEV come from the germline V gene (reference sequence). The CDR3 runs to 14 residues. The sequence came from a young woman in good health and CMV-seronegative. Material for sequencing was PBMCs. The rearrangement uses TRBV27 and TRBJ1-5; no firm D call. CDR3 sequence: CASRPTGSNQPQHF. CDR3 sequence (DNA): TGTGCCAGCCGCCCCACGGGGAGCAATCAGCCCCAGCATTTT.